The clone carrying this T cell receptor beta chain was counted ten times or more. The antigen is undetermined. This entry belongs to a study of T-cell reconstitution after alpha-beta-depleted transplantation in children. Unique molecular identifiers were incorporated into the prepared TCRbeta library. TCRdb reprocessed the PCR reads via MiXCR and lists one record per CDR3 protein. The sample includes 400,000 to 550,000 distinct CDR3 sequences, about 10% of them seen just once. Study-wide points: In some patients, recipient T cells and intrathymic progenitors surviving conditioning explained high day-60 diversity.

Germline trimming cut 7 bases from V and 4 bases from J; bases unmatched to any gene: 2. CDR3 length equals 13 residues. The chain is built from TRBV12-3 or TRBV12-4 and TRBJ2-1; 9 nucleotides match TRBD2. Specimen: PBMCs, collected before TCRalphabeta/CD19-depleted stem cell transplant. This sequence was found in a child aged 2-15 years with inherited bone marrow failure, due to receive a stem cell transplant. CDR3 sequence: CASKTSGYNEQFF. DNA for the CDR3: TGTGCCAGCAAGACTAGCGGATACAATGAGCAGTTCTTC.